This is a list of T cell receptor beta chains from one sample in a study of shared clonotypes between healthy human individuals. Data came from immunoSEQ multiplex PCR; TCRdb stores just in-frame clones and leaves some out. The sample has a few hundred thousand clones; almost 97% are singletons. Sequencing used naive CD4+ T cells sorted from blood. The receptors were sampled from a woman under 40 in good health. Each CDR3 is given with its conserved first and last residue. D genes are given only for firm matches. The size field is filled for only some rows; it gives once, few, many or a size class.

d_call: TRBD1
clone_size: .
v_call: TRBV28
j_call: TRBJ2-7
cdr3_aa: CASSSPGQGDYEQYF
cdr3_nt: TGTGCCAGCAGCTCTCCGGGACAGGGAGACTACGAGCAGTACTTC

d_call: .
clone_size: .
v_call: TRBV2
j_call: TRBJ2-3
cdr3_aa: CASVGTVLLNTQYF
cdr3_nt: TGTGCCAGCGTCGGGACGGTTCTGTTGAATACGCAGTATTTT

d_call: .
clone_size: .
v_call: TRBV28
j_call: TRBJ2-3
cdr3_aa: CASSSPPTTDTQYF
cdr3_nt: TGTGCCAGCAGTTCCCCCCCGACCACAGATACGCAGTATTTT

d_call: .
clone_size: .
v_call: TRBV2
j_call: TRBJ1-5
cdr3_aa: CASRRQGNQPQHF
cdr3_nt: TGTGCCAGCAGACGACAGGGCAATCAGCCCCAGCATTTT

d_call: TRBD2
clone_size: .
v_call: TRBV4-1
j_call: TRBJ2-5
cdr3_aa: CASSDIPGLAGGILKTQYF
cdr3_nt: TGCGCCAGCAGCGACATTCCGGGACTAGCGGGAGGGATCCTCAAGACCCAGTACTTC

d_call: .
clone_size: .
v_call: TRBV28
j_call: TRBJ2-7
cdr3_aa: CASSKIYEQYF
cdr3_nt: TGTGCCAGCAGTAAGATATACGAGCAGTACTTC

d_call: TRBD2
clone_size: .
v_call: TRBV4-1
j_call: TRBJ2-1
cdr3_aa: CASSQRTSGTSYNEQFF
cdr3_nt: TGCGCCAGCAGCCAACGGACTAGCGGGACCTCTTACAATGAGCAGTTCTTC

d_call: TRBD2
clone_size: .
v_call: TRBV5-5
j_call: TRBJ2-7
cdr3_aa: CASSLVLAGGSSYEQYF
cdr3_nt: TGTGCCAGCAGCTTGGTGCTAGCGGGAGGTAGCTCCTACGAGCAGTACTTC

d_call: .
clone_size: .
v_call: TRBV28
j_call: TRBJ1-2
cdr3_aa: CASRMGGGGGGYTF
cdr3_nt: TGTGCCAGCAGAATGGGGGGGGGCGGTGGCGGCTACACCTTC

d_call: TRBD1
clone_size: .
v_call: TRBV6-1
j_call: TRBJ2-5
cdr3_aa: CASSLNRGETQYF
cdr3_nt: TGTGCCAGCAGCCTTAACAGGGGAGAGACCCAGTACTTC

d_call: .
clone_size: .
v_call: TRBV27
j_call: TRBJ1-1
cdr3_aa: CASSLAPPPNTEAFF
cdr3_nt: TGTGCCAGCAGTTTAGCCCCGCCGCCGAACACTGAAGCTTTCTTT

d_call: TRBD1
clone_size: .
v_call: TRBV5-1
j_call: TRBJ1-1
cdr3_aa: CASSFSGGETEAFF
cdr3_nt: TGCGCCAGCAGCTTCTCAGGGGGAGAGACTGAAGCTTTCTTT

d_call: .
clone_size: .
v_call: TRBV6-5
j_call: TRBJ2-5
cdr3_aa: CASSAPGHPETQYF
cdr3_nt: TGTGCCAGCAGCGCACCGGGACACCCGGAGACCCAGTACTTC

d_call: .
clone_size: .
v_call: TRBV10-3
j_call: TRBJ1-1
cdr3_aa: CAIRGDGGLTREAFF
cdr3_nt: TGTGCCATCAGAGGGGACGGGGGATTAACAAGGGAAGCTTTCTTT

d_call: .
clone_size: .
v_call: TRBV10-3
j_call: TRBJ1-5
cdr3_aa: CAISESGRGRQPQHF
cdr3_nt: TGTGCCATCAGTGAGTCGGGTCGGGGGCGGCAGCCCCAGCATTTT

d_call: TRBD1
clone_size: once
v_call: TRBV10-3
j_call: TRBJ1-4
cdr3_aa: CAISAGQRGPGEKLFF
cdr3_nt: TGTGCCATCAGTGCGGGACAGAGGGGGCCAGGCGAAAAACTGTTTTTT

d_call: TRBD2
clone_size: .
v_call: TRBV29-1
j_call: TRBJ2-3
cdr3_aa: CSTRGGTDTQYF
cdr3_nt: TGCAGCACACGGGGGGGGACAGATACGCAGTATTTT

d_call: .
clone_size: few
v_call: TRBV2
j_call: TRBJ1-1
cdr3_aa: CASSEGGYTEAFF
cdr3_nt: TGTGCCAGCAGTGAGGGGGGCTACACTGAAGCTTTCTTT

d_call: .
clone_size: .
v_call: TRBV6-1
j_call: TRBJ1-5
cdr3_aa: CASTEVWGFSQPQHF
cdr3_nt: TGTGCCAGCACTGAAGTTTGGGGATTTAGTCAGCCCCAGCATTTT

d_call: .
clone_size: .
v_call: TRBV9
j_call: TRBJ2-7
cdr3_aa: CASSVAGIGYEQYF
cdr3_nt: TGTGCCAGCAGCGTAGCAGGGATTGGCTACGAGCAGTACTTC

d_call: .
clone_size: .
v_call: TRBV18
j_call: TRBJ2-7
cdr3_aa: CATTGGQTHEQYF
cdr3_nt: TGTGCCACGACCGGTGGGCAAACGCACGAGCAGTACTTC

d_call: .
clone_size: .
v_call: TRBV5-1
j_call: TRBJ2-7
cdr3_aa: CASSESGRYEQYF
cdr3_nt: TGCGCCAGCAGCGAGTCGGGACGCTACGAGCAGTACTTC

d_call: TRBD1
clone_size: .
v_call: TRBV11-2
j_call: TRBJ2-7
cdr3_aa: CASSLRTGRSYEQYF
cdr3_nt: TGTGCCAGCAGCTTAAGGACAGGGCGGTCCTACGAGCAGTACTTC

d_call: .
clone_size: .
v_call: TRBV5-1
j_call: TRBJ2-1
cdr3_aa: CASSFRFRGDDVNEQFF
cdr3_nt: TGCGCCAGCAGCTTCAGGTTCCGAGGGGATGACGTCAATGAGCAGTTCTTC

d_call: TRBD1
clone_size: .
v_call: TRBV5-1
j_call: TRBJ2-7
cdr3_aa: CTSSLMVDRGSREQYF
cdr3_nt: TGCACCAGCAGCTTGATGGTGGACAGGGGTTCGCGCGAGCAGTACTTC

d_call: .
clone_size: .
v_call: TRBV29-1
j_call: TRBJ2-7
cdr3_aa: CSAGDLLSYEQYF
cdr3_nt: TGCAGCGCTGGAGACCTATTGTCCTACGAGCAGTACTTC

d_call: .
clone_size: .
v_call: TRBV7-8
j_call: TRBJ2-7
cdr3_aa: CASSLIQIDGEQYF
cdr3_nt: TGTGCCAGCAGCTTAATTCAGATAGATGGCGAGCAGTACTTC

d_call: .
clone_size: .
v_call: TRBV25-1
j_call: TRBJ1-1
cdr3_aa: CASSESLRGPEAFF
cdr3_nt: TGTGCCAGCAGTGAATCCCTTCGGGGCCCTGAAGCTTTCTTT

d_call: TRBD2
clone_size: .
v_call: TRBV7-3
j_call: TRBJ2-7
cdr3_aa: CASSLAVAGGSYEQYF
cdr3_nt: TGTGCCAGCAGCTTAGCCGTAGCGGGAGGATCCTACGAGCAGTACTTC

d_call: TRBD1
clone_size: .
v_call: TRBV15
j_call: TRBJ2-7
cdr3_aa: CATSRDNRGPSYEQYF
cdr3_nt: TGTGCCACCAGCAGAGATAACAGGGGGCCTTCCTACGAGCAGTACTTC

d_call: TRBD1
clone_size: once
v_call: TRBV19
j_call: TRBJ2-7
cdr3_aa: CATRTGEAYEQYF
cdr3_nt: TGTGCCACTCGGACAGGGGAGGCTTACGAGCAGTACTTC

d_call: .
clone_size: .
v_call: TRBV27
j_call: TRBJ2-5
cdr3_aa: CATPDGAQYF
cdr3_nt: TGTGCCACCCCTGATGGGGCCCAGTACTTC

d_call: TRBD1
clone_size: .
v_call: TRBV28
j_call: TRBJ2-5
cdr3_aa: CASSSGTVQETQYF
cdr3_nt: TGTGCCAGCAGTTCCGGGACAGTCCAAGAGACCCAGTACTTC

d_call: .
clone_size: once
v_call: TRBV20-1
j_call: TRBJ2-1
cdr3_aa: CSASLFNEQFF
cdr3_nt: TGCAGTGCTAGTCTCTTCAATGAGCAGTTCTTC

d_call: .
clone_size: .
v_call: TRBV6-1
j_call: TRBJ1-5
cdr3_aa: CASSGGRDQPQHF
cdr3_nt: TGTGCCAGCTCCGGAGGGCGCGATCAGCCCCAGCATTTT

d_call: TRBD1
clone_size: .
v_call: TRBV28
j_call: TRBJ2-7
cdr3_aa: CASRSRQGEVDEQYF
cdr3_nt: TGTGCCAGCAGGTCGCGACAGGGGGAAGTGGACGAGCAGTACTTC

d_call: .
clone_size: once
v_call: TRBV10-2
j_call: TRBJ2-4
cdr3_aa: CASSDAGTAKNIQYF
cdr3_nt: TGCGCCAGCAGTGATGCCGGGACAGCCAAAAACATTCAGTACTTC

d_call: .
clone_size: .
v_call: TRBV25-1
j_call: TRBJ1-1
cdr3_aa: CASSDGFTANTEAFF
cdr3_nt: TGTGCCAGCAGTGATGGATTTACAGCGAACACTGAAGCTTTCTTT

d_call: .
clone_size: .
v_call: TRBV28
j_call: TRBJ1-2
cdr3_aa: CASIQAAAIPNYGYTF
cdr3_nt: TGTGCCAGCATACAAGCGGCAGCCATTCCTAACTATGGCTACACCTTC

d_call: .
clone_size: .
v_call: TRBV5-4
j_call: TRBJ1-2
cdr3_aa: CASSFSQNYGYTF
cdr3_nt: TGTGCCAGCAGCTTCTCGCAAAACTATGGCTACACCTTC

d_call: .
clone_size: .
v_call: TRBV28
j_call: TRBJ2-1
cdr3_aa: CASNTGGFEQFF
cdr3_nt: TGTGCCAGCAATACCGGGGGCTTTGAGCAGTTCTTC

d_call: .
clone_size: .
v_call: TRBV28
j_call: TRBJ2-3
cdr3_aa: CASSLGPDTQYF
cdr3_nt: TGTGCCAGCAGTTTGGGACCAGATACGCAGTATTTT

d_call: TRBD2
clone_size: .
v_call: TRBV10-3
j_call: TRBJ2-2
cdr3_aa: CAIPQTSGIAGELFF
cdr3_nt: TGTGCCATCCCCCAAACTAGCGGGATCGCCGGGGAGCTGTTTTTT

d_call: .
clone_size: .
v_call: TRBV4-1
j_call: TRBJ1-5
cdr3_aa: CASSPEGGSNQPQHF
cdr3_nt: TGCGCCAGCAGCCCCGAGGGGGGGTCCAATCAGCCCCAGCATTTT

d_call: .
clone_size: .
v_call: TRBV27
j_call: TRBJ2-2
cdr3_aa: CASSLGRPTGELFF
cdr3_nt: TGTGCCAGCAGTCTCGGTCGACCGACCGGGGAGCTGTTTTTT

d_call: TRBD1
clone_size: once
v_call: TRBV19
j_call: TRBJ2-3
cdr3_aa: CASRTGGGSTDTQYF
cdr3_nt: TGTGCCAGCAGGACAGGGGGGGGGAGCACAGATACGCAGTATTTT

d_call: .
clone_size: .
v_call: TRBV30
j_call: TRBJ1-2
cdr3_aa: CAWSRRTYGYTF
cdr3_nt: TGTGCCTGGAGTAGGAGAACCTATGGCTACACCTTC

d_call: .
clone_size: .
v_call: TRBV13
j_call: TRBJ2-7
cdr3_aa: CASSLSRDSLYEQYF
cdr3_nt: TGTGCCAGCAGCTTAAGCCGGGACTCCCTCTACGAGCAGTACTTC

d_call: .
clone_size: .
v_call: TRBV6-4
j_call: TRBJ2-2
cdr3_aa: CASGLATNTGELFF
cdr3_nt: TGTGCCAGCGGGCTAGCGACTAACACCGGGGAGCTGTTTTTT

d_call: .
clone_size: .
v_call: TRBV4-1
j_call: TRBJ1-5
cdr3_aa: CASSQESMLQPQHF
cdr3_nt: TGCGCCAGCAGCCAAGAGAGTATGCTTCAGCCCCAGCATTTT